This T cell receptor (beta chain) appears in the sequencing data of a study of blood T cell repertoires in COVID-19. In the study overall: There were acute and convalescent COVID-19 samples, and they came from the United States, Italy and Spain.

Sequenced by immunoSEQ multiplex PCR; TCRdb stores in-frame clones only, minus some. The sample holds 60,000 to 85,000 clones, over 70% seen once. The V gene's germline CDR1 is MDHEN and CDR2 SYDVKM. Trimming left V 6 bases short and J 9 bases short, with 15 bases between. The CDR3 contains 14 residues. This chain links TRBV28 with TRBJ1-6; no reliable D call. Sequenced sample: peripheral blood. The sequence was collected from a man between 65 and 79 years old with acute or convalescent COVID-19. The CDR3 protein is CASRVANGVSPLHF. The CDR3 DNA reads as TGTGCCAGCAGAGTAGCCAACGGGGTTTCACCCCTCCACTTT.